The sample holds a few counts of the clone carrying this TCR beta chain. No antigen is known for it. CDR1 and CDR2 (germline): LGHNA, YNFKEQ. The CDR3 loop spans 13 amino acids. Trimming cost V 4 bases and J 8 bases, with 11 bases left between them. This record belongs to a study of regulatory T cells in long-lasting Graves disease. Study observations and caveats: Lower TCR diversity was seen in persistent Graves' patients than in newly diagnosed ones. Comparison showed that persistent patients shared more public clonotypes (about 2,600) than new patients (966).

The time point here: newly diagnosed GD, antithyroid drugs for less than 3 months. The TCR library used RNA extracted from PBMCs. According to the study, TCR beta libraries were built with iRepertoire HTBI primers and CDR3-region Arm-PCR. TCRdb called the multiplex PCR reads again in MiXCR, with one record for every CDR3 protein. The repertoire holds some 560,000 distinct CDR3 sequences, with roughly 16% as singletons. A further study also used this sample, focusing on T cells in Graves' hyperthyroidism and ophthalmopathy. That source notes: Most thyroid clonotypes expanded above 0.001 were also detected in blood.

Here the sequenced sample was peripheral blood mononuclear cells (PBMCs), taken at new diagnosis, from a patient treated with antithyroid drugs. This sequence was found in a woman aged 40 to 65 with Graves disease. This chain uses TRBV4-2 with TRBJ1-4, with D unresolved. DNA for the CDR3: TGTGCCAGCAGCCTCGGATTGGAGGAAAAACTGTTTTTT. Its translation: CASSLGLEEKLFF.